These T cell receptor beta chains were read from a single sample in a study of read filtering for tumor transcriptome and immune sequencing. From the reads, TCRdb called clonotypes with MiXCR, one entry per CDR3 protein. The sample has about 86,000 distinct CDR3 sequences; 10% to 15% are singletons. The sequenced material came from a population of CD138-negative cells sorted from bone marrow. The receptors originated from a donor at least 40 years old with multiple myeloma. Each CDR3 is given with its conserved first and last residue. The D gene is left open where the match is weak. Only part of the rows carry a size: once, few, many, or a class if the clone is expanded.

J gene: TRBJ1-5
D gene: .
clone size: many
V gene: TRBV7-9
CDR3 DNA: TGTGCCAGCAGCCCCGGACGGCCGGATCAGCCCCAGCATTTT
CDR3 protein: CASSPGRPDQPQHF

J gene: TRBJ2-5
D gene: .
clone size: many
V gene: TRBV28
CDR3 DNA: TGTGCCAGCAGCTCGCCTAGCGACAGGGAGACCCAGTACTTC
CDR3 protein: CASSSPSDRETQYF

J gene: TRBJ2-3
D gene: TRBD2
clone size: many
V gene: TRBV7-2
CDR3 DNA: TGTGCCAGCAGCTCCGGACTAGCGGGAGAAGCAGATACGCAGTATTTT
CDR3 protein: CASSSGLAGEADTQYF

J gene: TRBJ2-3
D gene: TRBD2
clone size: many
V gene: TRBV9
CDR3 DNA: TGTGCCAGCAGCGTCCGAAGCGGGGACGACACAGATACGCAGTATTTT
CDR3 protein: CASSVRSGDDTDTQYF

J gene: TRBJ2-3
D gene: TRBD2
clone size: many
V gene: TRBV14
CDR3 DNA: TGTGCCAGCAGCCAAGATCTAGCGGGATCGGAGTATTTT
CDR3 protein: CASSQDLAGSEYF

J gene: TRBJ1-1
D gene: .
clone size: few
V gene: TRBV6-1
CDR3 DNA: TGTGCCAGCAGTGAAGCGCTGGGTGGGACTGAAGCTTTCTTT
CDR3 protein: CASSEALGGTEAFF

J gene: TRBJ2-5
D gene: .
clone size: .
V gene: TRBV27
CDR3 DNA: TGTGCCAGCAACCAGGGAGAGACCCAGTACTTC
CDR3 protein: CASNQGETQYF

J gene: TRBJ2-3
D gene: TRBD2
clone size: many
V gene: TRBV29-1
CDR3 DNA: TGCAGCGTTGAGGGGACTAGCGCTGATACGCAGTATTTT
CDR3 protein: CSVEGTSADTQYF

J gene: TRBJ2-1
D gene: .
clone size: .
V gene: TRBV29-1
CDR3 DNA: TGCAGCGTTGAAACAGGCTACACTGAGCAGTTCTTC
CDR3 protein: CSVETGYTEQFF

J gene: TRBJ2-1
D gene: .
clone size: many
V gene: TRBV10-3
CDR3 DNA: TGTGCCATCAGCGAGCTAGCGTCGAGCTCCTACAATGAGCAGTTCTTC
CDR3 protein: CAISELASSSYNEQFF

J gene: TRBJ2-1
D gene: TRBD2
clone size: many
V gene: TRBV10-3
CDR3 DNA: TGTGCCATCACCAGAGGGATAGCGGGAGATGAGCAGTTCTTC
CDR3 protein: CAITRGIAGDEQFF

J gene: TRBJ2-2
D gene: .
clone size: many
V gene: TRBV28
CDR3 DNA: TGTGCCAGCAGGGACTCGAACACCGGGGAGCTGTTTTTT
CDR3 protein: CASRDSNTGELFF

J gene: TRBJ2-3
D gene: TRBD2
clone size: many
V gene: TRBV6-5
CDR3 DNA: TGTGCCAGCAGTTCCCTTTCTCTAGCGGGAGGTACCACAGATACGCAGTATTTT
CDR3 protein: CASSSLSLAGGTTDTQYF

J gene: TRBJ2-4
D gene: .
clone size: many
V gene: TRBV21-1
CDR3 DNA: TGTGCCAGCACGTTGAGGCGGTGGGCCAAAAACATTCAGTACTTC
CDR3 protein: CASTLRRWAKNIQYF

J gene: TRBJ2-2
D gene: .
clone size: many
V gene: TRBV28
CDR3 DNA: TGTGCCAGCAGTTTTTCCCACGGGGAGCTGTTTTTT
CDR3 protein: CASSFSHGELFF

J gene: TRBJ1-1
D gene: TRBD1
clone size: many
V gene: TRBV3-1
CDR3 DNA: TGTGCCAGCAGCCAGATGGGACAGGGTCGAGTTGAAGCTTTCTTT
CDR3 protein: CASSQMGQGRVEAFF

J gene: TRBJ2-2
D gene: .
clone size: many
V gene: TRBV5-1
CDR3 DNA: TGCGCCAGCAGCTTGGACGGGACGGGACTTGCCACCGGGGAGCTGTTTTTT
CDR3 protein: CASSLDGTGLATGELFF

J gene: TRBJ2-7
D gene: .
clone size: many
V gene: TRBV3-1
CDR3 DNA: TGTGCCAGCAGCCAAATCGTAGAGTCAGACGAGCAGTACTTC
CDR3 protein: CASSQIVESDEQYF

J gene: TRBJ2-7
D gene: TRBD2
clone size: few
V gene: TRBV6-6
CDR3 DNA: TGTGCCAGCCATCGGCTAGCGGGAGGGTTGAACGAGCAGTACTTC
CDR3 protein: CASHRLAGGLNEQYF

J gene: TRBJ2-1
D gene: .
clone size: many
V gene: TRBV28
CDR3 DNA: TGTGCCAGCAGTTTTGCCCAACCGGACAATGAGCAGTTCTTC
CDR3 protein: CASSFAQPDNEQFF

J gene: TRBJ2-5
D gene: TRBD1
clone size: many
V gene: TRBV7-9
CDR3 DNA: TGTGCCAGCAGCTCCACAGGGGGGCAAGAGACCCAGTACTTC
CDR3 protein: CASSSTGGQETQYF

J gene: TRBJ2-3
D gene: .
clone size: few
V gene: TRBV5-1
CDR3 DNA: TGCGCCAGCAGCTTGGGAGTCGGGACCACAGATACGCAGTATTTT
CDR3 protein: CASSLGVGTTDTQYF

J gene: TRBJ1-5
D gene: .
clone size: many
V gene: TRBV6-1
CDR3 DNA: TGTGCCAGCAGTGAAGCGGCAGTGATCTCAAATCAGCCCCAGCATTTT
CDR3 protein: CASSEAAVISNQPQHF

J gene: TRBJ1-6
D gene: .
clone size: many
V gene: TRBV28
CDR3 DNA: TGTGCCAGCAGTTCCGGGACAAGGGAGAATTCACCCCTCCACTTT
CDR3 protein: CASSSGTRENSPLHF